This T cell receptor (beta chain) was retrieved from a study of blood T cell repertoires in COVID-19. Study-level information: Sources were T cells, B-cell-depleted T cells, or PBMCs; the material itself was cDNA or gDNA.

The CDR3 spans 14 residues. Trimming took 6 bases from V and 1 from J; bases not matched to a gene: 4. Germline assignment: CDR1 LNHDA and CDR2 SQIVND (reference sequence). This clone was seen repeatedly, ten times or more. Other DNA sequences in this specimen translate into the identical CDR3. TCRdb's copy holds only in-frame clones and misses some; the assay was immunoSEQ multiplex PCR. The table shows fewer than 300,000 clones, with 75% to 90% occurring only once. The chain has TRBV19 and TRBJ2-7; 9 nucleotides agree with TRBD1. The clonotype originates from a woman aged 50 to 65 with COVID-19, enrolled during active disease. Material: peripheral blood. CDR3 bases: TGTGCCAGTAGCTCCGGGACAGGGTCCTACGAGCAGTACTTC. Translation gives CASSSGTGSYEQYF.